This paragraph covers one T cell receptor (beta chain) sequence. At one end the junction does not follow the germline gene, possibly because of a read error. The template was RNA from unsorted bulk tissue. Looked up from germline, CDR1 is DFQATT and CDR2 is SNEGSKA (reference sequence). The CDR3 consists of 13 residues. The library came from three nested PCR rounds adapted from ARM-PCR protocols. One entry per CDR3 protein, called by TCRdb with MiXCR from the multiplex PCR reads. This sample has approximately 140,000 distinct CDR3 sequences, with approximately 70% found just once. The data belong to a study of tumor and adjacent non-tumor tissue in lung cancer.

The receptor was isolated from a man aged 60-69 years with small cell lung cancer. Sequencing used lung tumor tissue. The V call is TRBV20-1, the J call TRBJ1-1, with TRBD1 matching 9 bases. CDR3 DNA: TGCAGTGCGTACAGGGGGCTAGACACTGAAGCTTTATTT. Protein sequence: CSAYRGLDTEALF.